The 14 T cell receptor beta chains reported below all come from one sample, sequenced in a study of T cells in Graves' hyperthyroidism and ophthalmopathy. From RNA transcripts, TCR beta CDR3 regions were amplified. The TCR CDR3 was amplified in a first-round RT-PCR using the HTBI primer set. TCRdb called the multiplex PCR reads again in MiXCR, with one record for every CDR3 protein. The table includes about 210,000 distinct CDR3 sequences, roughly 18% detected once. Sequencing used blood. These receptor sequences come from a man aged 45-65 years with Graves' hyperthyroidism.

There are a few counts of this clonotype. The rearrangement links TRBV5-1 to TRBJ2-5; possibly TRBD2 for D (7 bases). Germline V lookup: CDR1 SGHRS, CDR2 YFSETQ. V was trimmed by 0 bases and J by 6 bases, leaving 12 bases between them. There are 14 residues in the CDR3. The CDR3 DNA reads as TGCGCCAGCAGCTTGGACAGGGAGGGGCAGACCCAGTACTTC. Its translation is CASSLDREGQTQYF.

The chain carries TRBV19 and TRBJ2-5; TRBD2 agrees at 11 bases. Germline V gene lookup returns CDR1 LNHDA and CDR2 SQIVND (reference sequence). CDR3 length equals 18 residues. The ends lost 3 bases at V and 4 bases at J; junction bases unmatched: 13. The chain's CDR3 is CASSISGRRGLAGETQYF. CDR3 sequence (DNA): TGTGCCAGTAGTATTTCGGGCAGGCGCGGACTAGCGGGAGAGACCCAGTACTTC.

This clonotype was counted only a few times. The V gene is TRBV14, the J gene TRBJ2-7; weak D call: TRBD2 (5 bases). The V and J ends lost 3 bases and 5 bases respectively, with 14 bases between them. This CDR3 comprises 14 residues. Germline CDR1 reads SGHDN; CDR2 reads FVKESK. The CDR3 loop reads CASSHLWTVHEQYF. The CDR3 bases are TGTGCCAGCAGCCACCTCTGGACTGTCCACGAGCAGTACTTC.

This clonotype has more than one count but fewer than ten. The chain employs TRBV7-6 and TRBJ1-1, with D maybe TRBD1 (5 bases). With 2 bases removed from V and 3 bases from J, the gap between germline ends came to 10 bases. Germline V gene sequence: CDR1 SGHVS, CDR2 FNYEAQ. This CDR3 is built from 14 residues. CDR3 residues: CASSLSGGDTEAFF. CDR3 nucleotide sequence: TGTGCCAGCAGCTTATCCGGGGGGGACACTGAAGCTTTCTTT.

This clonotype came up a few times. This chain joins TRBV7-9 and TRBJ2-1; D is unresolved. This CDR3 region has 18 residues. The V gene's germline CDR1 is SEHNR and CDR2 FQNEAQ (reference sequence). Trimming took 4 bases from V and 5 from J, leaving 24 bases between them. This CDR3 is CASSSAGWLAGVNNEQFF. The CDR3 DNA reads as TGTGCCAGCAGCTCAGCCGGTTGGTTAGCTGGTGTGAACAATGAGCAGTTCTTC.

This clonotype was seen at least ten times. The chain has TRBV7-9 and TRBJ2-5, with a tentative D call TRBD2 (7 bases). Trimming removed 7 bases at V and 5 bases at J, with 17 bases between. Looked up from germline, CDR1 is SEHNR and CDR2 is FQNEAQ (reference sequence). This CDR3 is 14 amino acids long. The CDR3: CASKYSGGGETQYF. In DNA, the CDR3 is TGTGCCAGCAAGTACTCGGGGGGCGGCGAGACCCAGTACTTC.

The genes are TRBV2 and TRBJ2-1; no clear D gene. Trimming took 6 bases from V and 7 from J, leaving 10 bases between them. The CDR3 consists of 12 residues. CDR1 is SNHLY and CDR2 is FYNNEI in the germline V gene. CDR3 in DNA: TGTGCCAGCAGACCATCCGCGAATGAGCAGTTCTTC. Protein sequence: CASRPSANEQFF.

Of note for this clonotype: This may be a read error: a much more frequent sequence differs by one nucleotide. The chain uses TRBV15 and TRBJ2-7, with D possibly matching TRBD2 (5 bases). The CDR3 sequence is 17 residues long. Germline lookup yields CDR1 LNHNV and CDR2 YYDKDF (reference sequence). CDR3 amino acids: CATGRDLGSSETYEQYF. As DNA, the CDR3 is TGTGCCACCGGCAGAGACTTGGGGAGCTCAGAGACCTACGAGCAGTACTTC.

The chain employs TRBV9 and TRBJ1-3, with D maybe TRBD1 (5 bases). V was clipped by 0 bases and J by 4 bases, with 14 bases between them. The CDR3 has 16 residues. Germline lookup yields CDR1 SGDLS and CDR2 YYNGEE. The CDR3 DNA reads as TGTGCCAGCAGCGTAGGGGGGGTTCCAACGGGAAACACCATATATTTT. It translates to CASSVGGVPTGNTIYF.

This clonotype was seen many times. V is TRBV4-2 and J is TRBJ1-1; D gene ambiguous. This CDR3 has 11 amino acids. The V end lost 3 bases, the J end lost 11 bases, and 10 bases lay between the germline ends. Germline loops: CDR1 LGHNA, CDR2 YNFKEQ. CDR3 coding DNA: TGTGCCAGCAGCCACCTTGGGGTGGCTTTCTTT. It codes for CASSHLGVAFF.

The chain has TRBV27 and TRBJ1-2, with D hard to call. V lost 3 bases and J 4 bases, leaving 9 bases between the germline ends. Germline V lookup: CDR1 MNHEY, CDR2 SMNVEV (reference sequence). The CDR3 extends over 13 amino acids. This CDR3 reads CASSFRPAYGYTF. In DNA, the CDR3 is TGTGCCAGCAGTTTCCGGCCTGCCTATGGCTACACCTTC.

This clonotype was detected ten times or more. The chain is built from TRBV3-1 and TRBJ2-3, with 10 nucleotides matching TRBD2. J was trimmed by 2 bases and V by 1 base; bases with no gene match: 3. The CDR3 totals 16 residues. Per the germline V gene, CDR1 is LGHDT and CDR2 is YNNKEL (reference sequence). CDR3 protein: CASSQGLAGATDTQYF. CDR3 coding DNA: TGTGCCAGCAGCCAAGGGCTAGCGGGAGCCACAGATACGCAGTATTTT.

This clonotype occurred many times. The V call is TRBV3-1, the J call TRBJ1-1, with D unresolved. The length of the CDR3 is 15 residues. Between the trimmed V and J ends, which lost 4 bases and 0 bases, there was a span of 12 bases. Germline V gives CDR1 LGHDT, CDR2 YNNKEL (reference sequence). The CDR3, as DNA: TGTGCCAGCAGCCGACACACAGATATGAACACTGAAGCTTTCTTT. Translated, it gives CASSRHTDMNTEAFF.

This clonotype occurred many times. The rearrangement uses TRBV11-2 and TRBJ2-7; TRBD1 is a possible D gene (5 bases). Trimming took 6 bases from V and 3 from J, leaving 9 bases between them. Germline CDR1 SGHAT, CDR2 FQNNGV. CDR3 length: 12 residues. The CDR3 region is CASRDNHYEQYF. The CDR3 bases are TGTGCCAGCAGGGACAACCACTACGAGCAGTACTTC.